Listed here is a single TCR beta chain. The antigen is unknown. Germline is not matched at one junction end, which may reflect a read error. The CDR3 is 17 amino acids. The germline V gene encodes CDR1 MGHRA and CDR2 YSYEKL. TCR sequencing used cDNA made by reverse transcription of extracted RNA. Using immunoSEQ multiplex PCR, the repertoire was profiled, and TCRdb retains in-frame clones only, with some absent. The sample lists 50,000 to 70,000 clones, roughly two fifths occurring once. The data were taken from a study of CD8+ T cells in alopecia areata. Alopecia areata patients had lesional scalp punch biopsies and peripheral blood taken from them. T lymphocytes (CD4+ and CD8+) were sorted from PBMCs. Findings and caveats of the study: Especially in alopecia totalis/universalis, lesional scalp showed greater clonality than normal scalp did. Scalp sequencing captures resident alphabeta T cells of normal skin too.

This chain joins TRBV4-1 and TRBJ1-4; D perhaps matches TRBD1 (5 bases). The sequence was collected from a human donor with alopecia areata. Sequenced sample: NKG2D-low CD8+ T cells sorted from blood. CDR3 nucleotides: TGCGCCAGGAGCCAATACCCGGGGGTTCAAAGGCCTGAAAAACTGTTTTTT. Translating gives CARSQYPGVQRPEKLFF.